Each of the 16 T cell receptor beta chains below was sequenced from the same sample in a study of blood T cell repertoires in COVID-19. Profiling relied on immunoSEQ multiplex PCR, and the TCRdb table lists in-frame clones only, not all of them. Here the sample spans about 80,000 clones, around 88% being singletons. Sequenced material: peripheral blood. These receptors were collected from a woman older than 75 with acute or convalescent COVID-19.

The CDR3 sequence is CASSPERGTIYF. The CDR3, as DNA: TGTGCCAGCAGCCCCGAGCGGGGCACCATATATTTT. The V call is TRBV7-9, the J call TRBJ1-3; no firm D call. This CDR3 has 12 residues. The germline CDR1 and CDR2 sequences are SEHNR and FQNEAQ (reference sequence). V gave up 5 bases and J gave up 9 bases, with 11 bases separating them.

CDR3 sequence: CASSYFQVTRNEQFF. In DNA form, the CDR3 reads TGTGCCAGCAGTTACTTCCAGGTCACTCGTAATGAGCAGTTCTTC. The rearrangement links TRBV6-5 to TRBJ2-1; no clear D gene. The CDR3 is 15 residues long. CDR1 is MNHEY and CDR2 is SVGAGI in the germline V gene. V was cut by 1 base and J by 7 bases, with 14 bases left in between.

V and J are TRBV7-8 and TRBJ1-1, with D hard to call. Per the germline V gene, CDR1 is SGHVS and CDR2 is FQNEAQ. Trimming took off 5 bases at V and 1 base at J, with 8 bases between the two ends. This CDR3 has 13 residues. The CDR3 region is CASSVQWNTEAFF. The DNA for the CDR3 is TGTGCCAGCAGCGTTCAGTGGAACACTGAAGCTTTCTTT.

This clone was found a few times. The chain employs TRBV6-6 and TRBJ2-7, with D possibly being TRBD2 (6 bases). Germline loops: CDR1 MNHNY, CDR2 SVGAGI (reference sequence). The CDR3 is made up of 15 amino acids. The ends were cut back, 2 bases at V and 6 bases at J, with 17 bases in the middle. The CDR3 reads CASSYAQPGGTEQYF. CDR3 sequence (DNA): TGTGCCAGCAGTTACGCCCAGCCCGGGGGAACCGAGCAGTACTTC.

There are a few counts of this clone. The rearrangement joins TRBV6-5 to TRBJ1-1; 11 bases map to TRBD1. The CDR3 length is 12 residues. Trimming took 4 bases from V and 9 from J; bases not matched to a gene: 1. Germline assignment: CDR1 MNHEY and CDR2 SVGAGI. CDR3 protein: CASSSDRGQAFF. CDR3 in DNA: TGTGCCAGCAGTTCGGACAGGGGGCAAGCTTTCTTT.

This chain uses TRBV7-6 with TRBJ2-5, with D unresolved. V lost 5 bases and J lost 4, with 14 bases in between. This CDR3 region has 14 residues. Germline V gene sequence: CDR1 SGHVS, CDR2 FNYEAQ. The CDR3 bases are TGTGCCAGCAGCCCAGTCGGCGGCAGAGAGACCCAGTACTTC. Translation: CASSPVGGRETQYF. Variable domain in full (rest from reference TRBV7-6 and TRBJ2-5): GAGVSQSPRYKVTKRGQDVALRCDPISGHVSLYWYRQALGQGPEFLTYFNYEAQQDKSGLPNDRFSAERPEGSISTLTIQRTEQRDSAMYRCASSPVGGRETQYFGPGTRLLVL.

A single count supports this clone. Here the CDR3 reads CASSSPLQGGESSTDTQYF. As DNA, the CDR3 is TGTGCCAGTAGTTCTCCCCTGCAGGGGGGCGAATCTAGCACAGATACGCAGTATTTT. The gene calls are TRBV19 and TRBJ2-3, with D perhaps matching TRBD1 (7 bases). V was clipped by 5 bases and J by 0 bases, with 24 bases between them. The CDR3 consists of 19 residues. Germline V gene lookup returns CDR1 LNHDA and CDR2 SQIVND (reference sequence).

CDR3 sequence (DNA): TGTGCCAGTAGTATTCTAGCGGGAGCCAGCACAGATACGCAGTATTTT. Protein product: CASSILAGASTDTQYF. The chain uses TRBV19 and TRBJ2-3; 10 bases match TRBD2. V shed 3 bases and J 0 bases; nucleotides not matched to a gene: 3. There are 16 residues in the CDR3. Germline V lookup: CDR1 LNHDA, CDR2 SQIVND (reference sequence).

Concerning this clone: Distinct nucleotide sequences in the sample also encode this CDR3. The CDR3 sequence: CASSSGLAGVTDTQYF. The CDR3, as DNA: TGCGCCAGCAGCTCGGGACTAGCGGGAGTTACAGATACGCAGTATTTT. The chain couples TRBV5-1 to TRBJ2-3; 14 bases are shared with TRBD2. Germline-derived CDR1 and CDR2 are SGHRS and YFSETQ. CDR3 size: 16 residues. Trimming cost V 3 bases and J 3 bases; bases outside gene matches: 3.

This chain uses TRBV4-2 with TRBJ2-2; 10 nucleotides agree with TRBD2. The CDR3 has 17 residues. J lost 4 bases, V lost 2 bases, and 7 bases had no gene match. Germline-derived CDR1 and CDR2 are LGHNA and YNFKEQ. For the CDR3, the DNA is TGTGCCAGCAGCCAATATAGCGGGGGGACAGGCACCGGGGAGCTGTTTTTT. As protein: CASSQYSGGTGTGELFF.

The rearrangement links TRBV7-2 to TRBJ2-6, with D possibly matching TRBD1 (6 bases). Per the germline V gene, CDR1 is SGHTA and CDR2 is FQGNSA. The CDR3 runs 17 residues. Trimming cost V 3 bases and J 0 bases, with 12 bases left between them. CDR3 in amino acids: CASSFQGRGSGANVLTF. CDR3 sequence (DNA): TGTGCCAGCAGCTTCCAGGGGAGAGGCTCTGGGGCCAACGTCCTGACTTTC.

This clone was picked up one time. V is TRBV9 and J is TRBJ1-3; no firm D call. Looked up from germline, CDR1 is SGDLS and CDR2 is YYNGEE. V lost 3 bases and J lost 4, with 14 bases in between. This CDR3 comprises 15 residues. This chain's CDR3 is CASSETHGSGNTIYF. DNA for the CDR3: TGTGCCAGCAGCGAGACCCACGGGTCCGGAAACACCATATATTTT. The variable domain in full, completed from reference TRBV9 and TRBJ1-3, reads DSGVTQTPKHLITATGQRVTLRCSPRSGDLSVYWYQQSLDQGLQFLIQYYNGEERAKGNILERFSAQQFPDLHSELNLSSLELGDSALYFCASSETHGSGNTIYFGEGSWLTVV.

V usage is TRBV5-1 and J usage is TRBJ1-2; D possibly corresponds to TRBD1 (6 bases). CDR3 length equals 15 residues. Germline V gives CDR1 SGHRS, CDR2 YFSETQ. Trimming pared 1 base from V and 5 bases from J, leaving 15 bases between. CDR3 sequence (DNA): TGCGCCAGCAGCTTGTCGATAGGGACAACTTATGGCTACACCTTC. Translated: CASSLSIGTTYGYTF. The whole variable domain, filled in from reference TRBV5-1 and TRBJ1-2, reads KAGVTQTPRYLIKTRGQQVTLSCSPISGHRSVSWYQQTPGQGLQFLFEYFSETQRNKGNFPGRFSGRQFSNSRSEMNVSTLELGDSALYLCASSLSIGTTYGYTFGSGTRLTVV.

The chain is built from TRBV5-4 and TRBJ2-2, with D perhaps TRBD2 (6 bases). The V end lost 10 bases, the J end lost 4 bases, and 20 bases lay between the germline ends. In germline, CDR1 is SGHNT, CDR2 YYREEE (reference sequence). CDR3 length: 15 residues. The CDR3 here is CAAQLGGPSTGELFF. The CDR3 bases are TGTGCCGCTCAGCTGGGGGGTCCCTCCACCGGGGAGCTGTTTTTT.

This chain uses TRBV6-5 with TRBJ1-5; D might be TRBD1 (5 bases). Germline V gives CDR1 MNHEY, CDR2 SVGAGI. This CDR3 comprises 14 residues. Trimming took 6 bases from V and 11 from J, leaving 20 bases between them. CDR3 loop: CASSLNGALGAQHF. The CDR3 DNA follows: TGTGCCAGCAGCTTAAACGGAGCTTTAGGGGCCCAGCATTTT.

The chain uses TRBV18 and TRBJ2-7; D is perhaps TRBD1 (6 bases). The CDR3 is made up of 14 amino acids. Germline V lookup: CDR1 KGHSH, CDR2 LQKENI. Trimming cost V 6 bases and J 1 base, with 13 bases left between them. The CDR3 DNA sequence: TGTGCCAGCTCGCAGGACAGCAGGTCCTACGAGCAGTACTTC. Amino acids: CASSQDSRSYEQYF.